The clone carrying this TCR beta chain appeared a single time. Its matching antigen is unknown. This sample was taken from a study of OX40 agonist ivuxolimab in advanced cancers. TCRdb's copy holds only in-frame clones and misses some; the assay was immunoSEQ multiplex PCR. Of around 79,000 clones listed, about 82% are singletons. Trimming at V came to 3 bases and at J to 8 bases, leaving 6 bases not matched to a gene. This CDR3 contains 14 residues. CDR1 is SGHRS and CDR2 is YFSETQ in the germline V gene. Study-level points and caveats: More expanded clones were found, on average, in CD8+ than in CD4+ T cells. Some of the lowest clonal expansion was seen in partial responders at 0.1-3.0 mg/kg.

This clonotype was obtained from an adult with an advanced solid tumor such as melanoma, head and neck, liver or kidney cancer. The chain carries TRBV5-1 and TRBJ1-4; 8 nucleotides match TRBD1. This material consisted of CD4+ or CD8+ T cells sorted from blood, taken in a trial of the OX40 agonist ivuxolimab. The DNA for the CDR3 is TGCGCCAGCAGCTCCAGGGGGCAAATCGAAAAACTGTTTTTT. Translated: CASSSRGQIEKLFF.